The clone carrying this T cell receptor (beta chain) is labeled medium-sized. Its antigen is as yet unknown. This entry belongs to a study of immune heterogeneity within non-small cell lung tumors. Overall study findings and caveats: For the most part, the T-cell receptor beta clonotypes present at high frequency were distinct from one individual patient to the next.

CDR3 size: 17 residues. Germline CDR1 reads MNHEY; CDR2 reads SVGEGT. Between the trimmed V and J ends, which lost 6 bases and 3 bases, there was a span of 21 bases. Bulk tumor genomic DNA, roughly 590 ng per sample, was used as template. In surgery, several biopsies were collected from each primary tumor at widely spaced sites. Patients with untreated, newly diagnosed non-small cell lung cancer underwent curative surgery. Surgery with curative intent was being performed on the donors, who were newly diagnosed non-small cell lung cancer patients. Multiplex PCR with 32 V and 13 J primers amplified TCR beta CDR3. TCRdb re-analysed the multiplex PCR reads in MiXCR, keeping a single row per CDR3 protein. Among 8,500 to 11,000 distinct CDR3 sequences listed, 15% to 20% were seen once.

Sequencing was performed on lung tumor tissue. This TCR was sampled from a man aged 35 to 55 with non-small cell lung cancer. The chain carries TRBV6-2 or TRBV6-3 and TRBJ1-5; D unresolved. The CDR3 nucleotides are TGTGCCAGCAGCCCCCATGAGGCAGCTACTTTCAATCAGCCCCAGCATTTT. It translates to CASSPHEAATFNQPQHF.